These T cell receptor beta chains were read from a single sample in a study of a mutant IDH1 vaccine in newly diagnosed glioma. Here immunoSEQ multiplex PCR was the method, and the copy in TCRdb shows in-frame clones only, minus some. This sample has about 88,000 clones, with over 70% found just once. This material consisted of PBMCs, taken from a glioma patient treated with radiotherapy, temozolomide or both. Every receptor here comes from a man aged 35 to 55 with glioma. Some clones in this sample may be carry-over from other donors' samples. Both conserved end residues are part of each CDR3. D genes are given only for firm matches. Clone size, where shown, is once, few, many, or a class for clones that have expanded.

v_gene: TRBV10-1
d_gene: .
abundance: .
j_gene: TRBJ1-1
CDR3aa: CASSESSYTEAFF
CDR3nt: TGCGCCAGCAGTGAGTCGAGCTACACTGAAGCTTTCTTT

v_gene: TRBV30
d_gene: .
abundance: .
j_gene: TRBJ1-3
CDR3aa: CACFTGFSGNTIYF
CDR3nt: TGTGCCTGCTTTACAGGATTCTCTGGAAACACCATATATTTT

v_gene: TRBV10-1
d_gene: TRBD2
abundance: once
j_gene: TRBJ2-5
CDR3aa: CASSYAGVQETQYF
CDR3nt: TGCGCCAGCAGTTACGCGGGAGTCCAAGAGACCCAGTACTTC

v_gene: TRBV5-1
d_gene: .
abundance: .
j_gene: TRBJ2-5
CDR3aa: CASSLSKRDDRETQYF
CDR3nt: TGCGCCAGCAGCTTAAGCAAGCGAGACGATAGGGAGACCCAGTACTTC

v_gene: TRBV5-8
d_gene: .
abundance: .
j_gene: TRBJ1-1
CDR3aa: CASSFPGHTEAFF
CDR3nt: TGTGCCAGCAGCTTCCCAGGGCACACTGAAGCTTTCTTT

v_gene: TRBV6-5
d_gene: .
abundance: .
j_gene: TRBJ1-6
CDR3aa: CASSFMDHSPLHF
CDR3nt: TGTGCCAGCAGTTTCATGGATCATTCACCCCTCCACTTT

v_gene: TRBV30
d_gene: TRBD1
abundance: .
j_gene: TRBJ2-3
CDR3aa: CAWSKDRGKVADTQYF
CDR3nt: TGTGCCTGGAGTAAAGACAGGGGCAAAGTCGCAGATACGCAGTATTTT

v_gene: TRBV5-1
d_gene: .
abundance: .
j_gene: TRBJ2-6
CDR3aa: CASSLAGYSGANVLTF
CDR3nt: TGCGCCAGCAGCTTGGCCGGGTACTCTGGGGCCAACGTCCTGACTTTC

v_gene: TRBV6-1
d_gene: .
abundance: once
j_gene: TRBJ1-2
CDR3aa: CASRMGPTNYGYTF
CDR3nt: TGTGCCAGCAGAATGGGACCGACTAACTATGGCTACACCTTC

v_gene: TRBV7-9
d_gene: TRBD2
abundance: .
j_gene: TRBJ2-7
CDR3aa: CASSITSGGHSSYEQYF
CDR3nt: TGTGCCAGCAGCATCACTAGCGGGGGGCATAGCTCCTACGAGCAGTACTTC

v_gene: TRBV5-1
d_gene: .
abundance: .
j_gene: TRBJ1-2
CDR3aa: CASRGAVNYGYTF
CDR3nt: TGCGCCAGCAGGGGGGCAGTTAACTATGGCTACACCTTC

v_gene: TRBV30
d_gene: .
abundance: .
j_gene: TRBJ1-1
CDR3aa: CAWSVGGQAFF
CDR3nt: TGTGCCTGGAGTGTTGGGGGACAAGCTTTCTTT

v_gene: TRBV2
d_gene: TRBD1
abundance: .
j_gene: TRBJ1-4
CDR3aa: CASSDPGQGSDEKLFF
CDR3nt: TGTGCCAGCAGTGACCCGGGACAGGGATCGGATGAAAAACTGTTTTTT

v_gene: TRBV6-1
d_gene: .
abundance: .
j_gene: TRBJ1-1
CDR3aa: CASSELGYTQRAFF
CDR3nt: TGTGCCAGCAGTGAATTAGGATATACCCAGCGAGCTTTCTTT

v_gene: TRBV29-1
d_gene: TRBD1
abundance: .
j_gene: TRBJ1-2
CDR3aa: CSVGDRGVYGYTF
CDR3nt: TGCAGCGTTGGGGACAGGGGCGTCTATGGCTACACCTTC

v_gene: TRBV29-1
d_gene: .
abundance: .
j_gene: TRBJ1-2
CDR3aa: CSVGPDRNNYGYTF
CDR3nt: TGCAGCGTTGGGCCTGACAGGAATAACTATGGCTACACCTTC

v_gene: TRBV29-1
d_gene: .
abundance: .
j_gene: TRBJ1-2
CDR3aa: CSVLHGAGGYTF
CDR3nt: TGCAGCGTTTTACATGGAGCGGGTGGCTACACCTTC

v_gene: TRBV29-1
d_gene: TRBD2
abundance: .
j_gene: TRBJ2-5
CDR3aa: CSGFGTSGARETQYF
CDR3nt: TGCAGCGGATTTGGGACTAGCGGGGCCCGAGAGACCCAGTACTTC

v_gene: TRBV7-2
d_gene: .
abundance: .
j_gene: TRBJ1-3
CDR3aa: CASSQDRPPGNTIYF
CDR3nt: TGTGCCAGCAGCCAAGACAGGCCTCCTGGAAACACCATATATTTT

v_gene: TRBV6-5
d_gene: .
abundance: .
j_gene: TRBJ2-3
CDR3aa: CASSKRDGNTQYF
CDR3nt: TGTGCCAGCAGTAAACGGGATGGCAATACGCAGTATTTT

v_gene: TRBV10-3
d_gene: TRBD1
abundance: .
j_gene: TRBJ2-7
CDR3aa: CATGQGSSEQYF
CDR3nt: TGTGCCACCGGACAGGGTAGTTCCGAGCAGTACTTC

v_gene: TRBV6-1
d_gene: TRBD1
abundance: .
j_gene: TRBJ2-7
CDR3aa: CASSGTGGREQYF
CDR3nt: TGTGCCAGCAGCGGGACAGGGGGACGGGAGCAGTACTTC

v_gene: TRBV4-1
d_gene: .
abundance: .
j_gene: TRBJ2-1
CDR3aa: CASSQDDGVGANEQFF
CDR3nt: TGCGCCAGCAGCCAAGATGACGGGGTCGGGGCCAATGAGCAGTTCTTC

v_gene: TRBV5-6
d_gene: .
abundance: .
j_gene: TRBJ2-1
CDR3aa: CASSSYFRQETYNEQFF
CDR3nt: TGTGCCAGCAGTTCTTATTTCCGACAGGAGACCTACAATGAGCAGTTCTTC

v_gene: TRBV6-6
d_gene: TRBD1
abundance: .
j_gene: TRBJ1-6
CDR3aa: CASSDRDSLNSPLHF
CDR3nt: TGTGCCAGCAGCGACCGGGACAGCCTTAATTCACCCCTCCACTTT

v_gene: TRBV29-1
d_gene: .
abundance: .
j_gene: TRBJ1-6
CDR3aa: CSVRTASNSPLHF
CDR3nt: TGCAGCGTTCGAACCGCCTCAAATTCACCCCTCCACTTT